Listed below are T cell receptor beta chains from one sample, sequenced in a study of cytomegalovirus exposure and HLA in healthy donors. Sequencing used immunoSEQ multiplex PCR; TCRdb keeps in-frame clones, though not all of them. The sample consists of approximately 150,000 clones, around 84% of them appearing once. What was sequenced was PBMCs. The receptor set was obtained from a man between 18 and 35 years old in good health and CMV-seropositive. CDR3s include the opening cysteine and the closing phenylalanine or tryptophan. D genes are given only for firm matches. Size tells how often a clone was seen (once, few, many) or the class of an expanded clone, and some rows leave it out.

j_call d_call clone_size v_call cdr3_nt cdr3_aa
TRBJ2-2 TRBD1 NA TRBV2 TGTGCCAGCAGGAGGGACAGGAACACCGGGGAGCTGTTTTTT CASRRDRNTGELFF
TRBJ2-5 NA NA TRBV6-1 TGTGCCAGCAGTGAACCCAGCGGTCAAGAGACCCAGTACTTC CASSEPSGQETQYF
TRBJ2-4 TRBD2 NA TRBV6-6 TGTGCCAGCACCGCACTTGGGGACTACAAAAACATTCAGTACTTC CASTALGDYKNIQYF
TRBJ2-5 NA NA TRBV30 TGTGCCTGGAGTCGAGGGAACCAAGAGACCCAGTACTTC CAWSRGNQETQYF
TRBJ2-7 TRBD2 NA TRBV5-5 TGTGCCAGCAGCTTGACGGGAGGGGCCTACGAGCAGTACTTC CASSLTGGAYEQYF
TRBJ2-7 NA NA TRBV30 TGTGCCTGGAGTTTTGGACAGTCCTACGAGCAGTACTTC CAWSFGQSYEQYF
TRBJ2-1 NA NA TRBV29-1 TGCAGCCTTACGAGCTCCTACAATGAGCAGTTCTTC CSLTSSYNEQFF
TRBJ2-5 TRBD2 NA TRBV19 TGTGCCAGTAGTTCCGGACTAGCGGGAGTGAGGGAGACCCAGTACTTC CASSSGLAGVRETQYF
TRBJ1-6 NA NA TRBV6-5 TGTGCCAGCCTACCTTCGGGGTTTAATTCACCCCTCCACTTT CASLPSGFNSPLHF
TRBJ1-2 NA few TRBV4-2 TGTGCCAGCAGCCAATCAGGGGCGCTCAACTATGGCTACACCTTC CASSQSGALNYGYTF
TRBJ2-4 NA NA TRBV27 TGTGCCAGCAGTTACCTAGCTGGAGCCAAAAACATTCAGTACTTC CASSYLAGAKNIQYF
TRBJ1-2 NA NA TRBV9 TGTGCCAGCAGCCCCGGGGGTTATGGCTACACCTTC CASSPGGYGYTF
TRBJ2-3 TRBD2 once TRBV5-6 TGTGCCAGCAGCCGACTAGCGGGAGGAGCTATATTCACAGATACGCAGTATTTT CASSRLAGGAIFTDTQYF
TRBJ2-2 NA NA TRBV6-4 TGTGCCAGCAGTGACAGGGTTGGAGGGTCCGGGGAGCTGTTTTTT CASSDRVGGSGELFF
TRBJ2-7 TRBD2 NA TRBV7-8 TGTGCCAGCAGCTTAACCCCCAGCGGGACTCGGGGCGAGCAGTACTTC CASSLTPSGTRGEQYF
TRBJ1-3 NA NA TRBV5-6 TGTGCCAGCAGCTTGTATCCCGCTGGAAACACCATATATTTT CASSLYPAGNTIYF
TRBJ1-3 NA NA TRBV7-2 TGTGCCAGCAGCTCAAGGGAGTTAAACACCATATATTTT CASSSRELNTIYF
TRBJ2-4 TRBD2 NA TRBV15 TGTGCCACCAGCAGAGGGCGGGAGGTGGGGAACATTCAGTACTTC CATSRGREVGNIQYF
TRBJ2-5 TRBD2 NA TRBV11-2 TGTGCCAGCAGCTCCGAGGGGGCAGCGGGAGGCCTCGGGACCCAGTACTTC CASSSEGAAGGLGTQYF
TRBJ2-7 TRBD2 NA TRBV11-2 TGTGCCACCCAAGCGGGGGGCGGGAGGTCCTACGAGCAGTACTTC CATQAGGGRSYEQYF
TRBJ1-2 NA NA TRBV28 TGTGCCAGCAGTTCCCCCCAGGGACAAGGCTATGGCTACACCTTC CASSSPQGQGYGYTF
TRBJ2-5 TRBD2 NA TRBV30 TGTGCCTGGAGTCTGCTAGCGGGAGTCGGGACGGGAGAGACCCAGTACTTC CAWSLLAGVGTGETQYF
TRBJ2-5 TRBD2 NA TRBV18 TGTGCCAGCAGTAAGGGGACTAAAGAGACCCAGTACTTC CASSKGTKETQYF
TRBJ2-1 TRBD2 NA TRBV9 TGTGCCAGCAGCTCATCCCCGGGGGGGCTTTCCAATGAGCAGTTCTTC CASSSSPGGLSNEQFF
TRBJ2-6 TRBD2 once TRBV4-1 TGCGCCAGCAGCCAAGATCTCCTACAGCGGGAGGCAACTGGGGCCAACGTCCTGACTTTC CASSQDLLQREATGANVLTF
TRBJ2-3 NA NA TRBV5-1 TGCGCCAGCAGCTTGGGTGACAGCTTGGGGGATACGCAGTATTTT CASSLGDSLGDTQYF
TRBJ1-4 NA NA TRBV29-1 TGCAGCGTTGCTCAGTATAATGAAAAACTGTTTTTT CSVAQYNEKLFF
TRBJ2-3 TRBD2 NA TRBV11-3 TGTGCCAGCAGCCATCGGGGACTAGCATTGGATTTT CASSHRGLALDF
TRBJ1-3 NA NA TRBV6-1 TGTGCCAGCGCGGGCACAAGCTCTGGAAACACCATATATTTT CASAGTSSGNTIYF
TRBJ1-3 NA NA TRBV18 TGTGCCAGCTCACTCACTCCGACAGGCCCCTCTGGAAACACCATATATTTT CASSLTPTGPSGNTIYF
TRBJ2-6 NA NA TRBV13 TGTGCCAGCAGTCGTAATGCTGGGGCCAACGTCCTGACTTTC CASSRNAGANVLTF
TRBJ1-2 NA NA TRBV5-6 TGTGCCAGCAGTTTTACAGCTAACTATGGCTACACCTTC CASSFTANYGYTF
TRBJ1-5 NA NA TRBV19 TGTGCCAGTAGTCGTGAGGGGGGCAATCAGCCCCAGCATTTT CASSREGGNQPQHF
TRBJ2-7 TRBD2 NA TRBV2 TGTGCCAGCAGTGGGGGGAGGGTTACCTACGAGCAGTACTTC CASSGGRVTYEQYF
TRBJ1-1 NA NA TRBV10-3 TGTGCCATCAGTGAGTCGACGGGGCGGGGGACTGAAGCTTTCTTT CAISESTGRGTEAFF
TRBJ1-4 NA NA TRBV6-5 TGTGCCAGCAGTCAGGGGACATACGGTGAAAAACTGTTTTTT CASSQGTYGEKLFF
TRBJ1-5 TRBD1 NA TRBV27 TGTGCCAGCAGTTTATTTTCGGACAGGGGGCGCAACCAGCCCCAGCATTTT CASSLFSDRGRNQPQHF
TRBJ2-5 TRBD1 NA TRBV6-5 TGTGCCAGCAGTTACGGGGACAGTGCGAGCCAGTACTTC CASSYGDSASQYF
TRBJ2-7 TRBD1 once TRBV2 TGTGCCAGCAATGGACAGGCTGTCTACGAGCAGTACTTC CASNGQAVYEQYF
TRBJ1-1 NA NA TRBV2 TGTGCCAGTATACAGGCGATGAACACTGAAGCTTTCTTT CASIQAMNTEAFF
TRBJ2-4 TRBD1 NA TRBV29-1 TGCAGCGTCCGTCTGCAGGGGGCGGGCATTCAGTACTTC CSVRLQGAGIQYF
TRBJ2-3 NA NA TRBV2 TGTGCCAGCAGTGAAGAAATCAGAAGCACAGATACGCAGTATTTT CASSEEIRSTDTQYF
TRBJ2-3 NA NA TRBV5-5 TGTGCCAGCAGATTCCGGGACCAGGGGAGCACAGATACGCAGTATTTT CASRFRDQGSTDTQYF
TRBJ1-5 TRBD1 once TRBV2 TGTGCCAGCACCCGGGACAGCGTAAATCAGCCCCAGCATTTT CASTRDSVNQPQHF
TRBJ2-7 NA NA TRBV5-6 TGTGCCAGCAGCTCTACCTCCTACGAGCAGTACTTC CASSSTSYEQYF
TRBJ2-5 TRBD1 NA TRBV5-4 TGTGCCAGCAGCTCTATTCAGGGGGCTAGGGAGACCCAGTACTTC CASSSIQGARETQYF
TRBJ1-2 NA few TRBV5-6 TGTGCCAGCAGCTTGGCGGACACTAACTATGGCTACACCTTC CASSLADTNYGYTF
TRBJ2-7 NA many TRBV28 TGTGCCAGCAGGCTGCCCGGGGACTACGAGCAGTACTTC CASRLPGDYEQYF
TRBJ1-2 TRBD1 NA TRBV7-9 TGTGCCAGCAGCTTAGGTGGAGGGGGCACCTATGGCTACACCTTC CASSLGGGGTYGYTF
TRBJ1-6 NA NA TRBV11-2 TGTGCCAGCAGCCCCCCGGGGGATTCACCCCTCCACTTT CASSPPGDSPLHF
TRBJ1-1 NA NA TRBV10-1 TGCGCCAGCAGTGAGTCCTATAGGACAGATCGGAACACTGAAGCTTTCTTT CASSESYRTDRNTEAFF
TRBJ2-7 NA once TRBV11-2 TGTGCCAGCAGCGTGGAGGTATACGAGCAGTACTTC CASSVEVYEQYF
TRBJ2-5 TRBD1 NA TRBV12-5 TGTGCTAGTGCCAAGGACAGGGACGGGACCCAGTACTTC CASAKDRDGTQYF
TRBJ1-4 TRBD1 NA TRBV18 TGTGCCAGCTCACCACGGATCCAGGGGGCAACTAATGAAAAACTGTTTTTT CASSPRIQGATNEKLFF
TRBJ1-5 TRBD1 NA TRBV9 TGTGCCAGCAGCGTAGGCCCCACAGGGGGCGTCAATCAGCCCCAGCATTTT CASSVGPTGGVNQPQHF
TRBJ2-1 TRBD2 NA TRBV19 TGTGCCAGTAGTCCACGATCCGGAGCGGGGCCCGTCCATGAGCAGTTCTTC CASSPRSGAGPVHEQFF
TRBJ1-2 TRBD1 NA TRBV7-8 TGTGCCAGCAGCCCCGGGACAGGGGATGCCTATGGCTACACCTTC CASSPGTGDAYGYTF